This T cell receptor beta chain emerged from a study of T cell clones after liver transplantation. Profiled with immunoSEQ multiplex PCR; TCRdb holds only in-frame clones, not every one. The data hold about 78,000 clones, with around 80% observed a single time. V lost 2 bases and J lost 7, with 14 bases in between. This CDR3 is 14 amino acids long. Germline lookup yields CDR1 MDHEN and CDR2 SYDVKM. This sequence joins TRBV28 and TRBJ1-2; perhaps TRBD1 as D (5 bases). This sequence was found in a human donor who received a liver transplant. The sequencing here drew on CD4+ T cells from blood, taken before liver transplant. The CDR3 spells CASSLMRQSVGYTF. The CDR3 coding sequence is TGTGCCAGCAGTTTAATGCGACAGTCGGTTGGCTACACCTTC.